These 14 T cell receptor beta chains were sequenced from one sample in a study of tissue T cells after allogeneic stem cell transplantation. Only in-frame clones appear in the TCRdb table, and some are missing; sequencing was by immunoSEQ multiplex PCR. This table has some 48,000 clones, around 73% appearing once. The sample taken for sequencing was sorted cells pooled from one or two spleens. These TCRs come from a pool of C57BL/6 mice in good health.

This clone was counted once. The genes and germline here are from mouse. The CDR3 is cut off 1 residue early in the read; its end comes from the germline J gene. The chain couples TRBV19 to TRBJ2-3, with TRBD2 matching over 12 bases. Trimming took 2 bases from V and 3 from J; bases not matched to a gene: 4. The V gene's germline CDR1 is FNHDT and CDR2 SITEND (reference sequence). This CDR3 is 16 amino acids long. The sequenced part of the CDR3 DNA is TGTGCCAGCAGTATCACCGGGACTGGGGGGGCAGAAACGCTGTAT. Translation: CASSITGTGGAETLY. The CDR3 in full is CASSITGTGGAETLYF.

This clone turned up a few times. Genes and germline are mouse. The read is 1 residue too short to cover the CDR3 end, so that end is filled in from the germline J gene. The chain couples TRBV13-2 to TRBJ2-7; no clear D gene. Germline lookup yields CDR1 NNHNN and CDR2 SYGAGS (reference sequence). The CDR3 covers 13 residues. Trimming took 3 bases from V and 0 from J, leaving 7 bases between them. The DNA read from the CDR3 is TGTGCCAGCGGTGCAGACAACTCCTATGAACAGTAC. This sequence encodes CASGADNSYEQY. The CDR3 in full is CASGADNSYEQYF.

On this clone itself: All gene names here are mouse names. Read sequence stops 1 residue before the CDR3 end, and the germline J gene provides the missing end. The chain employs TRBV20 and TRBJ2-1, with TRBD2 matching over 8 bases. Germline trimming cut 1 base from V and 1 base from J; bases unmatched to any gene: 0. Per the germline V gene, CDR1 is GFQATS and CDR2 is STVNSAI. The CDR3 has 14 residues. The part of the CDR3 DNA that was read is TGTGGTGCTAGGGGACTGGGGAACTATGCTGAGCAGTTC. Translating it yields CGARGLGNYAEQF. The complete CDR3 reads CGARGLGNYAEQFF.

On this clone: Mouse gene names apply. The CDR3 extends 1 residue past the end of the read, so its final part is completed from the germline J gene. The rearrangement uses TRBV13-3 and TRBJ2-4, with 8 nucleotides matching TRBD1. The V segment lost 4 bases and the J segment 6 bases; nucleotides outside the gene matches: 4. The CDR3 is 13 amino acids. Germline CDR1 NNHDY, CDR2 SYVADS. Partial CDR3 DNA: TGTGCCAGCAGTCTCAGGGGGCTGAACACCTTGTAC. This codes for CASSLRGLNTLY. The entire CDR3 sequence reads CASSLRGLNTLYF. Combining the CDR3 with reference TRBV13-3 and TRBJ2-4 gives the whole variable domain EAAVTQSPRSKVAVTGGKVTLSCHQTNNHDYMYWYRQDTGHGLRLIHYSYVADSTEKGDIPDGYKASRPSQENFSLILELASLSQTAVYFCASSLRGLNTLYFGAGTRLSVL.

Comment on this clone: Mouse germline and gene names are used. The read halts 1 residue ahead of the CDR3 end, with the missing end drawn from the germline J gene. This chain links TRBV1 with TRBJ2-7; TRBD2 aligns across 12 bases. J gave up 7 bases and V 3 bases, and 7 bases lay outside the gene matches. CDR3 length: 15 amino acids. Germline V gives CDR1 NSQYPW, CDR2 LRSPGD (reference sequence). CDR3 sequence: CTCSALTGGAEEQYF. CDR3 bases read: TGCACCTGCAGTGCCCTGACTGGGGGGGCAGAGGAACAGTAC.

As to this clone: The gene symbols are mouse symbols. The sequenced CDR3 bases are TGTGCCTGGAGTCTAGTCTGGGGAAATGCAGAAACGCTGTAT. Translating gives CAWSLVWGNAETLY. The CDR3 as a whole reads CAWSLVWGNAETLYF. The chain couples TRBV31 to TRBJ2-3, with a tentative D call TRBD2 (6 bases). Coverage ceases 1 residue before the CDR3 finishes, and the germline J gene fills in the end. Germline values: CDR1 GKSSPN, CDR2 SITVG. This CDR3 comprises 15 residues. V lost 0 bases, J lost 2 bases, and 12 bases lay in between.

This clone was counted between two and nine times. The germline and genes are mouse ones. Sequencing ends 1 residue short of the CDR3 end; the germline J gene provides the rest. V is TRBV13-2 and J is TRBJ2-7; TRBD2 matches 12 bases. Germline loops: CDR1 NNHNN, CDR2 SYGAGS (reference sequence). The V gene end was trimmed by 3 bases and the J gene end by 4 bases; junction bases not matched to a gene: 2. CDR3 length equals 14 residues. The CDR3 DNA, read in part, is TGTGCCAGCGGTGGGGACTGGGGGGCGTATGAACAGTAC. It translates to CASGGDWGAYEQY. The whole CDR3 is CASGGDWGAYEQYF.

Notes on this clone: Germline and genes: mouse. The CDR3 end is not reached by the read, which stops 1 residue before it; the germline J gene fills it in. The genes are TRBV31 and TRBJ2-3; 7 bases are shared with TRBD1. This CDR3 is 15 amino acids long. Trimming took 3 bases from V and 1 from J; bases not matched to a gene: 7. In germline, CDR1 is GKSSPN, CDR2 SITVG. CDR3 bases read: TGTGCCTGGAGCCTACAGGGGAGGGGTGCAGAAACGCTGTAT. This encodes CAWSLQGRGAETLY. The complete CDR3 protein is CAWSLQGRGAETLYF.

In regard to this clone: The genes are named according to mouse. The CDR3 extends 1 residue past the end of the read, so its final part is completed from the germline J gene. The chain joins TRBV12-2 to TRBJ2-1; possibly TRBD1 for D (5 bases). Trimming removed 0 bases at V and 3 bases at J, with 8 bases between. From germline, CDR1 is SGHLS and CDR2 HYDKME. This CDR3 has 14 amino acids. CDR3 DNA, as far as it was read: TGTGCCAGCTCTCTCCGACAGACCTATGCTGAGCAGTTC. Translation: CASSLRQTYAEQF. In full, the CDR3 reads CASSLRQTYAEQFF.

A word on this clone: Gene names are mouse gene names. The CDR3 goes on 1 residue after the read ends, and that part is filled in from the germline J gene. This chain joins TRBV12-2 and TRBJ1-1, with 7 bases lining up with TRBD1. V trimming: 0 bases; J trimming: 1 base; junction bases outside the gene matches: 1. The CDR3 length is 14 residues. Germline CDR1 SGHLS, CDR2 HYDKME. The CDR3 is CASSLDRENTEVFF. The covered CDR3 bases are TGTGCCAGCTCTCTCGACAGGGAAAACACAGAAGTCTTC.

This clone appeared a few times. Mouse gene names apply. The read halts 1 residue ahead of the CDR3 end, with the missing end drawn from the germline J gene. The chain combines TRBV13-1 with TRBJ2-7; D tentatively reads TRBD1 or TRBD2 (6 bases each). This CDR3 comprises 13 residues. The ends were cut back, 3 bases at V and 0 bases at J, with 7 bases in the middle. Germline V gives CDR1 NSHNY, CDR2 SYGAGN. Partial CDR3 DNA: TGTGCCAGCAGTGGGGGGCTCTCCTATGAACAGTAC. Residues: CASSGGLSYEQY. The entire CDR3 reads CASSGGLSYEQYF.

Note on this clone: Gene names follow the mouse nomenclature. Partial CDR3 DNA: TGTGCCAGCAGTCTGTCACAGGGGGCGTATGCTGAGCAGTTC. It translates to CASSLSQGAYAEQF. The complete CDR3 sequence is CASSLSQGAYAEQFF. V and J are TRBV26 and TRBJ2-1; 9 bases are a match to TRBD1. The read gets to within 1 residue of the CDR3 end, and the germline J gene fills in the rest. Per the germline V gene, CDR1 is KGHPV and CDR2 is FQNQEV (reference sequence). With 0 bases clipped from V and 4 bases from J, the junction kept 1 base outside the gene matches. This CDR3 contains 15 residues.

With regard to this clone: Gene and germline names: mouse. Coverage ceases 1 residue before the CDR3 finishes, and the germline J gene fills in the end. This sequence joins TRBV13-2 and TRBJ2-1; D is uncertain. V dropped 5 bases and J dropped 0 bases, with 3 bases sitting between them. This CDR3 region has 12 residues. CDR1 is NNHNN and CDR2 is SYGAGS in the germline V gene (reference sequence). CDR3 loop: CASGPNYAEQFF. Partial CDR3 DNA: TGTGCCAGCGGCCCTAACTATGCTGAGCAGTTC.

In regard to this clone: Germline and genes here are mouse. The read stops 1 residue short of the end of the CDR3; the missing end is completed from the germline J gene. The chain recombines TRBV1 with TRBJ2-2; unclear D gene. The CDR3 sequence is 15 residues long. CDR1 NSQYPW and CDR2 LRSPGD come from the germline V gene (reference sequence). Trimming stripped 1 base from V and 1 base from J, with 7 bases between. The CDR3 protein is CTCSAGTENTGQLYF. CDR3 DNA (partial): TGCACCTGCAGTGCAGGGACCGAAAACACCGGGCAGCTCTAC.